Shown below are 2 T cell receptor beta chains from a single sample sequenced in a study of T cell responses to AZD1222 COVID-19 vaccine. The table came from immunoSEQ multiplex PCR; TCRdb's copy has only in-frame clones and leaves some out. This sample yields over 120,000 clones, of which around nine tenths are seen a single time; about 5% belongs to the top ten. The source material was peripheral blood, sampled on day 0 of AZD1222 vaccination. These receptors came from an adult in good health.

This clone occurred a few times. The chain links TRBV5-1 to TRBJ2-1; TRBD2 agrees at 8 bases. V was clipped by 2 bases and J by 6 bases; unmatched bases: 7. The CDR3 has 15 residues. CDR1 SGHRS and CDR2 YFSETQ come from the germline V gene. CDR3 amino acids: CASSLAGESANEQFF. CDR3 in DNA: TGCGCCAGCAGCTTAGCGGGGGAAAGCGCCAATGAGCAGTTCTTC.

This chain uses TRBV7-2 with TRBJ2-6; TRBD2 aligns across 11 bases. In germline, CDR1 is SGHTA, CDR2 FQGNSA. The CDR3 spans 18 residues. Trimming cost V 1 base and J 1 base; bases outside gene matches: 3. Here the CDR3 DNA reads TGTGCCAGCAGCTTAGTAGCGGGGGGGCTTTCTGGGGCCAACGTCCTGACTTTC. It yields the protein CASSLVAGGLSGANVLTF.